This T cell receptor beta chain was found in a study of cytomegalovirus exposure and HLA in healthy donors. The study ran its PCR with 60 Vbeta and 13 Jbeta primers. Here immunoSEQ multiplex PCR was the method, and the copy in TCRdb shows in-frame clones only, minus some. The sample records 200,000 to 250,000 clones, 75% to 85% being singletons. With respect to this clone: The target antigen is unknown.

Study-level points and caveats: In a later analysis, CMV-associated beta chains were mostly HLA-associated, it appeared. Using the classifier, cytomegalovirus status was reportedly diagnosed with high specificity and sensitivity. When analyzed later, a missense DCLRE1C variant was found to be linked to TCR beta V- and J-gene trimming.

The germline gives CDR1 SGHDT, CDR2 YYEEEE. Trimming pared 4 bases from V and 2 bases from J, leaving 13 bases between. CDR3 length: 15 amino acids. The sequenced sample was PBMCs. This chain links TRBV5-6 with TRBJ2-1, with D perhaps matching TRBD1 (7 bases). This TCR derives from a woman aged 60-75 years in good health and CMV-seropositive. CDR3 amino acids: CASSGGGGPYNEQFF. CDR3 bases: TGTGCCAGCAGCGGAGGGGGCGGCCCCTACAATGAGCAGTTCTTC.